What follows describes a single TCR beta chain. The source of the sample is a study of blood T cell repertoires in COVID-19. Across the study: Acute-phase and convalescent COVID-19 samples originated in the United States, Italy and Spain. In each case, the material was cDNA or gDNA derived from T cells, B-cell-depleted T cells, or PBMCs.

Per the original data handling: Amplification from reference gene primers served as the basis for estimated nucleated cell counts. Method: immunoSEQ multiplex PCR; TCRdb's copy keeps in-frame clones and lacks some. Clonal size and the V and J genes are those of that table, whereas D and trimming came from the DNA. The table lists 250,000 to 350,000 clones, roughly 84% of them singletons, with roughly 1.5% in the top ten. V shed 4 bases and J 4 bases; nucleotides not matched to a gene: 6. The CDR3 runs to 16 residues. Germline loops: CDR1 KGHDR, CDR2 SFDVKD. The receptor was derived from a human donor with COVID-19, enrolled during active disease. The donor label of this sample is uncertain. Sequenced: peripheral blood. The genes are TRBV24-1 and TRBJ2-3; 11 bases are a match to TRBD2. CDR3 loop: CATSDLTSGMADTQYF. The DNA of the CDR3 is TGTGCCACCAGTGACCTGACTAGCGGGATGGCAGATACGCAGTATTTT.